Listed below are T cell receptor beta chains from one sample, sequenced in a study of Tregs in tolerant kidney transplant recipients. Repertoires were generated with immunoSEQ multiplex PCR, while TCRdb's copy carries only in-frame clones and drops some. The sample carries about 240,000 clones, about 86% recorded once. Sequencing was carried out using CD4+ T cells from blood. Receptor source: a human donor in good health. CDR3s include the opening cysteine and the closing phenylalanine or tryptophan. The D gene is left open where the match is weak. Clone size is given for some rows only: seen once, a few or many times, or a class if the clone is expanded.

-	14	-	TRBV30	TRBJ1-6	CAWSVGGFRSPLHF	TGTGCCTGGAGTGTAGGGGGGTTTAGGTCACCCCTCCACTTT
once	10	-	TRBV29-1	TRBJ2-7	CSVRDYEQYF	TGCAGCGTCAGGGACTACGAGCAGTACTTC
-	12	-	TRBV18	TRBJ2-7	CASSPPRGEQYF	TGTGCCAGCTCACCACCTAGGGGAGAGCAGTACTTC
-	14	-	TRBV6-5	TRBJ2-1	CASSYSSQRNEQFF	TGTGCCAGCAGTTACTCGAGTCAGAGGAATGAGCAGTTCTTC
-	15	-	TRBV18	TRBJ1-4	CASSPRISTNEKLFF	TGTGCCAGCTCACCACGGATCTCGACTAATGAAAAACTGTTTTTT
-	14	-	TRBV29-1	TRBJ1-2	CSVWTGPANYGYTF	TGCAGCGTGTGGACTGGGCCTGCTAACTATGGCTACACCTTC
once	14	-	TRBV7-8	TRBJ2-3	CASSPRVGLGTQYF	TGTGCCAGCAGCCCAAGGGTAGGGCTAGGTACGCAGTATTTT
-	13	TRBD2	TRBV5-1	TRBJ2-7	CASSFIAGNEQYF	TGCGCCAGCAGCTTTATAGCGGGAAACGAGCAGTACTTC
-	15	-	TRBV30	TRBJ2-6	CAWSRGVSGANVLTF	TGTGCCTGGAGCAGGGGGGTCTCTGGGGCCAACGTCCTGACTTTC
-	14	-	TRBV29-1	TRBJ1-4	CSVKWRGGNEKLFF	TGCAGCGTTAAGTGGAGAGGTGGTAATGAAAAACTGTTTTTT
-	15	-	TRBV18	TRBJ2-5	CASSPGRGSVETQYF	TGTGCCAGCTCACCAGGGAGAGGCAGCGTAGAGACCCAGTACTTC
few	14	TRBD1	TRBV6-1	TRBJ1-5	CASRITGGAQPQHF	TGTGCCAGCAGGATAACAGGGGGTGCTCAGCCCCAGCATTTT
few	16	TRBD1	TRBV11-2	TRBJ1-2	CASSPDRGYEARGYTF	TGTGCCAGCAGCCCGGACAGGGGCTACGAGGCTCGTGGCTACACCTTC
-	15	TRBD1	TRBV9	TRBJ2-1	CASSVWGQGHNEQFF	TGTGCCAGCAGCGTCTGGGGACAGGGACACAATGAGCAGTTCTTC
-	13	-	TRBV9	TRBJ2-5	CASSVGGGETQYF	TGTGCCAGCAGCGTAGGAGGGGGGGAGACCCAGTACTTC
-	13	-	TRBV7-9	TRBJ1-2	CASSRDTLNGYTF	TGTGCCAGCAGTCGCGACACGCTGAATGGCTACACCTTC
-	15	-	TRBV7-3	TRBJ2-6	CASSFTGPGANVLTF	TGTGCCAGCAGCTTTACAGGGCCTGGGGCCAACGTCCTGACTTTC
-	13	-	TRBV6-5	TRBJ2-7	CASSWVAAGEQYF	TGTGCCAGCAGTTGGGTGGCAGCCGGGGAGCAGTACTTC
-	16	-	TRBV14	TRBJ2-1	CASSHRPSWTYNEQFF	TGTGCCAGCAGCCATCGCCCTAGCTGGACCTACAATGAGCAGTTCTTC
-	11	TRBD2	TRBV19	TRBJ2-5	CASGLGETQYF	TGTGCCAGTGGACTAGGGGAGACCCAGTACTTC
-	13	-	TRBV11-3	TRBJ1-2	CARVPGEGYGYTF	TGTGCCAGGGTCCCCGGGGAGGGCTATGGCTACACCTTC
once	15	TRBD1	TRBV2	TRBJ1-2	CASSLIPGGTYGYTF	TGTGCCAGCAGTTTAATACCAGGGGGGACTTATGGCTACACCTTC
-	14	-	TRBV11-3	TRBJ1-1	CASSLFSGNTEAFF	TGTGCCAGCAGCTTATTCTCGGGGAACACTGAAGCTTTCTTT
-	15	TRBD1	TRBV7-2	TRBJ1-1	CASSPLQGENTEAFF	TGTGCCAGCAGCCCCTTACAGGGGGAGAACACTGAAGCTTTCTTT
-	14	-	TRBV19	TRBJ1-1	CASSIQRQNTEAFF	TGTGCCAGTAGTATACAGCGACAGAACACTGAAGCTTTCTTT
-	15	-	TRBV6-5	TRBJ1-3	CASSYGGGSGNTIYF	TGTGCCAGCAGTTACGGAGGGGGCTCTGGAAACACCATATATTTT
-	15	TRBD2	TRBV5-1	TRBJ2-5	CASSLAGSGQETQYF	TGCGCCAGCAGCTTGGCGGGTAGCGGGCAAGAGACCCAGTACTTC
-	15	TRBD2	TRBV11-1	TRBJ2-3	CASSLDGGATDTQYF	TGTGCCAGCAGCTTAGACGGGGGGGCCACAGATACGCAGTATTTT
-	15	-	TRBV15	TRBJ2-1	CATSRDRSSYNEQFF	TGTGCCACCAGCAGAGACCGGAGCTCCTACAATGAGCAGTTCTTC
-	15	-	TRBV30	TRBJ1-5	CAWSVGGAGNQPQHF	TGTGCCTGGAGTGTCGGTGGGGCGGGCAATCAGCCCCAGCATTTT
few	16	TRBD2	TRBV5-1	TRBJ2-1	CASSPLTATSGNEQFF	TGCGCCAGCAGCCCGCTGACCGCGACTAGCGGCAATGAGCAGTTCTTC
-	15	TRBD1	TRBV5-4	TRBJ2-2	CASRSDWTGTGELFF	TGTGCCAGCAGATCGGACTGGACAGGGACCGGGGAGCTGTTTTTT
-	13	-	TRBV30	TRBJ2-5	CAWSPDRQETQYF	TGTGCCTGGAGTCCCGACAGACAAGAGACCCAGTACTTC
-	15	-	TRBV5-1	TRBJ2-1	CASTFQVSSYNEQFF	TGCGCCAGCACCTTCCAGGTGAGCTCCTACAATGAGCAGTTCTTC
-	14	-	TRBV7-9	TRBJ1-6	CASGPRSGNSPLHF	TGTGCCAGCGGGCCGAGGAGTGGTAATTCACCCCTCCACTTT
once	13	-	TRBV19	TRBJ2-5	CASKNLETETQYF	TGTGCCAGTAAAAACCTAGAGACAGAGACCCAGTACTTC
-	15	-	TRBV5-1	TRBJ1-2	CASSPNRAVNYGYTF	TGCGCCAGCAGCCCTAACAGGGCAGTGAACTATGGCTACACCTTC
-	16	-	TRBV6-5	TRBJ1-4	CASSSSNFGALGKLFF	TGTGCCAGCAGTTCATCAAATTTCGGGGCTTTGGGAAAACTGTTTTTT
-	14	-	TRBV6-1	TRBJ1-1	CASSATWGNTEAFF	TGTGCCAGCAGTGCGACTTGGGGGAACACTGAAGCTTTCTTT
-	14	-	TRBV5-4	TRBJ1-6	CASSPQGTNSPLHF	TGTGCCAGCAGCCCCCAGGGAACGAATTCACCCCTCCACTTT
-	13	TRBD1	TRBV7-9	TRBJ2-5	CASSRDRRETQYF	TGTGCCAGCAGCCGGGACAGGCGGGAGACCCAGTACTTC
-	15	TRBD2	TRBV18	TRBJ2-7	CASSGSGAGGHEQYF	TGTGCCAGCTCAGGCTCGGGGGCGGGAGGCCACGAGCAGTACTTC
-	16	-	TRBV30	TRBJ1-2	CAWTQGGVPYNYGYTF	TGTGCCTGGACCCAAGGGGGGGTGCCCTATAACTATGGCTACACCTTC
-	16	-	TRBV14	TRBJ1-3	CASSQDWIPSGNTIYF	TGTGCCAGCAGCCAAGATTGGATCCCCTCTGGAAACACCATATATTTT
-	13	TRBD1	TRBV30	TRBJ1-2	CAWSVQGFYGYTF	TGTGCCTGGAGTGTACAGGGGTTTTATGGCTACACCTTC